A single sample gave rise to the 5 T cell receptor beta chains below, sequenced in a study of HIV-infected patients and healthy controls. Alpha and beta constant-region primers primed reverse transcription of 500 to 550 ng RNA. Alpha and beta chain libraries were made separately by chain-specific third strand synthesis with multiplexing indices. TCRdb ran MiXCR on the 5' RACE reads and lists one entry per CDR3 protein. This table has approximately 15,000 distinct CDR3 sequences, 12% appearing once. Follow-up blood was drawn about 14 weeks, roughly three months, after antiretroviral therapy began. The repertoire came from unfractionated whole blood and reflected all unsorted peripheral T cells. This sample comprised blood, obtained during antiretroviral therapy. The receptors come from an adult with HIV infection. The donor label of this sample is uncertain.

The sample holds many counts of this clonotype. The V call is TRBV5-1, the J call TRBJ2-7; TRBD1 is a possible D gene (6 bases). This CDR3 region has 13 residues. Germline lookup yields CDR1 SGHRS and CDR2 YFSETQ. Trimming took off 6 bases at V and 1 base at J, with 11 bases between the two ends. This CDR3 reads CASTLQGSYEQYF. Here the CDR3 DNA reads TGCGCCAGCACACTCCAGGGGTCCTACGAGCAGTACTTC.

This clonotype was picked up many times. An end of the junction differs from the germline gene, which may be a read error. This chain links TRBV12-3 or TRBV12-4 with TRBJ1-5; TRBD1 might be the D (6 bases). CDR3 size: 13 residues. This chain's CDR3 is CASSPQGYQPHHF. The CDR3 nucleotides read TGTGCCAGCAGTCCGCAGGGGTATCAGCCCCATCATTTT.

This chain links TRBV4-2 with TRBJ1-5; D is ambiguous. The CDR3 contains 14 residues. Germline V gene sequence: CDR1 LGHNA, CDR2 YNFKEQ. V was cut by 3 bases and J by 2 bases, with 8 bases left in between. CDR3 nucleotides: TGTGCCAGCAGCCAGGAGAGGGGCAATCAGCCCCAGCATTTT. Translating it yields CASSQERGNQPQHF.

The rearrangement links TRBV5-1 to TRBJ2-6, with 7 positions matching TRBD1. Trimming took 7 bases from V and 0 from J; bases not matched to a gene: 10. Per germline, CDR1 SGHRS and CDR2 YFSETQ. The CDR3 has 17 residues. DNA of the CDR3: TGCGCCAGCTCCGGAGACAGGGTGACCTCTGGGGCCAACGTCCTGACTTTC. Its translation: CASSGDRVTSGANVLTF.

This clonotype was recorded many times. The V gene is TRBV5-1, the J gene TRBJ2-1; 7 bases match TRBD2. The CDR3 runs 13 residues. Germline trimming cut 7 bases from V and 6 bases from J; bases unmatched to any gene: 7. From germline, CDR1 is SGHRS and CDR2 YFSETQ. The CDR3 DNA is TGCGCCAGCGGAGTAGCGGGCGTCAATGAGCAGTTCTTC. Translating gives CASGVAGVNEQFF.